This T cell receptor (beta chain) originates from a study of blood T cell repertoires in COVID-19. Whole-study context: Material from acute and convalescent COVID-19 was sourced from the United States, Italy and Spain. T cells, B-cell-depleted T cells, or PBMCs provided the cDNA or gDNA that served as material.

The protocol was immunoSEQ multiplex PCR, while the TCRdb copy is restricted to in-frame clones and leaves out a portion. Of some 130,000 clones in the sample, approximately 84% were seen once. Germline lookup yields CDR1 SGHRS and CDR2 YFSETQ. This CDR3 is 13 amino acids long. V lost 0 bases, J lost 8 bases, and 9 bases lay in between. The clonotype was recovered from a man aged 60 to 75 with acute or convalescent COVID-19. Source material: peripheral blood. This sequence joins TRBV5-1 and TRBJ1-5; D might be TRBD1 (5 bases). CDR3 bases: TGCGCCAGCAGCTTGGGGGGCCTGGAGCCCCAGCATTTT. Protein product: CASSLGGLEPQHF. Using reference TRBV5-1 and TRBJ1-5 for the parts outside the CDR3, the full variable domain is KAGVTQTPRYLIKTRGQQVTLSCSPISGHRSVSWYQQTPGQGLQFLFEYFSETQRNKGNFPGRFSGRQFSNSRSEMNVSTLELGDSALYLCASSLGGLEPQHFGDGTRLSIL.